The text below deals with one T cell receptor beta chain. After removal of 3 bases from V and 3 bases from J, the junction contained 2 bases not matched to a gene. CDR3 size: 14 residues. CDR1 is KGHSH and CDR2 is LQKENI in the germline V gene. This table comes from immunoSEQ multiplex PCR, and its TCRdb copy is limited to in-frame clones, with some not included. The data contain about 190,000 clones, around 79% of them singletons. These data originate in a study of blood T cell repertoires in COVID-19. Study-wide background: PBMCs, B-cell-depleted T cells, or T cells were the source of the cDNA or gDNA that made up the material.

This chain connects TRBV18 to TRBJ2-7, with 10 bases aligning to TRBD2. The source is a man in his fifties who had recovered from COVID-19. What was sequenced was peripheral blood. The chain's CDR3 is CASSPASGGYEQYF. The CDR3 DNA reads as TGTGCCAGCTCACCGGCTAGCGGGGGCTACGAGCAGTACTTC.